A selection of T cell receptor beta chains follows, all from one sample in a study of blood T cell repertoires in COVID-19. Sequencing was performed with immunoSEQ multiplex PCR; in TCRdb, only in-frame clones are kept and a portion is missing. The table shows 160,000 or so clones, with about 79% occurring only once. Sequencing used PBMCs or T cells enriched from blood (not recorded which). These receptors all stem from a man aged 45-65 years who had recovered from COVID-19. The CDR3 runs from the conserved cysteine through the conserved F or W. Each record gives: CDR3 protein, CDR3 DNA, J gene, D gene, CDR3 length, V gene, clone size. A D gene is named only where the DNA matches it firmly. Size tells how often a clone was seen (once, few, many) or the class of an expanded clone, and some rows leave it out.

CASRLTGTNEKLFF	TGTGCCAGCAGACTGACAGGGACTAATGAAAAACTGTTTTTT	TRBJ1-4	TRBD1	14	TRBV7-9	NA
CASSLAGGNGGYTF	TGCGCCAGCAGCTTGGCCGGAGGGAACGGTGGCTACACCTTC	TRBJ1-2	NA	14	TRBV5-1	NA
CASSESGGSYEQYF	TGTGCCAGCAGTGAATCCGGCGGATCCTACGAGCAGTACTTC	TRBJ2-7	NA	14	TRBV25-1	once
CASSTTGDTEAFF	TGTGCCAGCAGCACGACAGGTGACACTGAAGCTTTCTTT	TRBJ1-1	NA	13	TRBV3-1/TRBV3-2	NA
CATSRAGTGFYSNQPQHF	TGTGCCACCAGCAGGGCCGGGACAGGATTTTATAGCAATCAGCCCCAGCATTTT	TRBJ1-5	TRBD1	18	TRBV15	NA
CATKRFYGYTF	TGTGCCACAAAGAGGTTCTATGGCTACACCTTC	TRBJ1-2	NA	11	TRBV19	NA
CASSQPAGTGLSYEQYF	TGCGCCAGCAGCCAGCCTGCCGGGACAGGGCTCTCCTACGAGCAGTACTTC	TRBJ2-7	TRBD1	17	TRBV4-1	NA
CASSESGGGALDTQYF	TGTGCCAGCAGTGAATCTGGCGGGGGGGCATTAGATACGCAGTATTTT	TRBJ2-3	TRBD2	16	TRBV25-1	few
CASSLRTGRNEKLFF	TGTGCCAGCAGCCTACGGACAGGACGAAATGAAAAACTGTTTTTT	TRBJ1-4	TRBD1	15	TRBV3-1/TRBV3-2	NA
CASSLGQPNYGYTF	TGCGCCAGCAGTCTGGGACAGCCCAACTATGGCTACACCTTC	TRBJ1-2	TRBD1	14	TRBV5-1	NA
CATALAGGRETQYF	TGTGCCACCGCACTAGCGGGGGGACGAGAGACCCAGTACTTC	TRBJ2-5	TRBD2	14	TRBV6-5	NA
CASSGQGRPYEQYF	TGTGCCAGCAGCGGACAGGGGCGCCCCTACGAGCAGTACTTC	TRBJ2-7	TRBD1	14	TRBV9	NA
CASSWTGNQPQHF	TGTGCCAGCAGCTGGACAGGCAATCAGCCCCAGCATTTT	TRBJ1-5	NA	13	TRBV5-5	NA
CASGRDRGHNEQFF	TGTGCCAGCGGCAGGGACAGGGGGCACAATGAGCAGTTCTTC	TRBJ2-1	TRBD1	14	TRBV11-1	NA
CASSQDRGARGSFF	TGTGCCAGCAGCCAAGATCGGGGAGCCAGGGGTTCTTTCTTT	TRBJ1-1	NA	14	TRBV4-2	NA
CASSPRQANSGNTIYF	TGTGCCAGCAGCCCCCGACAGGCCAACTCTGGAAACACCATATATTTT	TRBJ1-3	NA	16	TRBV7-9	NA
CASSRSGSNEKLFF	TGTGCCAGTAGTAGGTCGGGGTCTAATGAAAAACTGTTTTTT	TRBJ1-4	NA	14	TRBV19	NA
CAIKEGTGYFYGYTF	TGTGCCATCAAAGAAGGGACAGGGTACTTCTATGGCTACACCTTC	TRBJ1-2	TRBD1	15	TRBV10-3	NA
CASSPQDRLGANEKLFF	TGTGCCAGCAGCCCTCAAGATCGATTAGGGGCGAATGAAAAACTGTTTTTT	TRBJ1-4	NA	17	TRBV3-1/TRBV3-2	NA
CASSQRGLNTEAFF	TGTGCCAGCTCACAAAGGGGGCTGAACACTGAAGCTTTCTTT	TRBJ1-1	TRBD1	14	TRBV18	NA